Listed here are 28 T cell receptor beta chains from one sample, sequenced in a study of neurological immune-mediated disorders. TCRdb called the 5' RACE reads again in MiXCR, with one record for every CDR3 protein. The table has some 66,000 distinct CDR3 sequences, around 3.1% seen once. Sequenced sample: PBMCs. These receptors came from a man in his forties or fifties with multiple sclerosis.

This clonotype has only a few counts. The chain combines TRBV18 with TRBJ2-3, with a possible D match to TRBD1 (6 bases). This CDR3 is built from 14 residues. V was clipped by 1 base and J by 2 bases, with 7 bases between them. Germline V gene lookup returns CDR1 KGHSH and CDR2 LQKENI. The DNA for the CDR3 is TGTGCCAGCTCACCACGGACAGCCACAGATACGCAGTATTTT. Residues: CASSPRTATDTQYF.

This clonotype was detected many times. V is TRBV5-1 and J is TRBJ2-5; D is perhaps TRBD2 (5 bases). The ends were cut back, 4 bases at V and 2 bases at J, with 9 bases in the middle. The CDR3 is 13 amino acids. The germline CDR1 and CDR2 sequences are SGHRS and YFSETQ. CDR3 in amino acids: CASSGAVQETQYF. CDR3 in DNA: TGCGCCAGCAGCGGAGCGGTACAAGAGACCCAGTACTTC. Combining the CDR3 with reference TRBV5-1 and TRBJ2-5 gives the whole variable domain KAGVTQTPRYLIKTRGQQVTLSCSPISGHRSVSWYQQTPGQGLQFLFEYFSETQRNKGNFPGRFSGRQFSNSRSEMNVSTLELGDSALYLCASSGAVQETQYFGPGTRLLVL.

This clonotype showed up many times. V and J are TRBV5-1 and TRBJ2-5, with D possibly TRBD1 on 6 matching bases. With 2 bases removed from V and 4 bases from J, the gap between germline ends came to 12 bases. Germline V gene sequence: CDR1 SGHRS, CDR2 YFSETQ. This CDR3 is built from 14 residues. CDR3 sequence (DNA): TGCGCCAGCAGCTTAGGTAACAGGGCAGAGACCCAGTACTTC. Translating it yields CASSLGNRAETQYF.

This clonotype was seen repeatedly, ten times or more. The chain combines TRBV5-1 with TRBJ2-6; D might be TRBD2 (6 bases). Between the trimmed V and J ends, which lost 0 bases and 0 bases, there was a span of 13 bases. In germline, CDR1 is SGHRS, CDR2 YFSETQ. CDR3 length: 18 residues. The CDR3 bases are TGCGCCAGCAGCTTGGATCGGCGGGGAAGCTCTGGGGCCAACGTCCTGACTTTC. It is translated as CASSLDRRGSSGANVLTF.

This clonotype was counted many times. The CDR3 protein is CASSYTGSTDTQYF. The CDR3 DNA sequence: TGTGCCAGCAGTTACACCGGGAGTACAGATACGCAGTATTTT. V gene TRBV6-6 combines with J gene TRBJ2-3; perhaps TRBD2 as D (6 bases). The CDR3 runs 14 residues. The ends were cut back, 2 bases at V and 3 bases at J, with 9 bases in the middle. Germline V gene lookup returns CDR1 MNHNY and CDR2 SVGAGI (reference sequence).

In this sample, this clonotype turned up many times. J is TRBJ2-7 and V is TRBV20-1, with 9 nucleotides matching TRBD2. With 7 bases clipped from V and 7 bases from J, the junction kept 11 bases outside the gene matches. The CDR3 has 13 amino acids. CDR1 and CDR2 (germline): DFQATT, SNEGSKA (reference sequence). This chain's CDR3 is CSVWSAGGWEQYF. CDR3 nucleotide sequence: TGCAGTGTTTGGTCGGCGGGGGGGTGGGAGCAGTACTTC.

The table lists this clonotype with many counts. V is TRBV7-6 and J is TRBJ2-7; 9 bases fit TRBD2. CDR1 is SGHVS and CDR2 is FNYEAQ in the germline V gene. V lost 2 bases, J lost 6 bases, and 8 bases stayed unmatched. The CDR3 extends over 15 amino acids. In nucleotides, the CDR3 is TGTGCCAGCAGCTTATTGCTGGGGCGGGAGGGCGAGCAGTACTTC. Residues: CASSLLLGREGEQYF.

This clonotype was seen at least ten times. The rearrangement links TRBV5-1 to TRBJ2-3; no definite D call. Deletions cut 0 bases from V and 0 bases from J, with 11 bases between. Germline CDR1 reads SGHRS; CDR2 reads YFSETQ. This CDR3 has 16 amino acids. CDR3 residues: CASSLVGSSSTDTQYF. The CDR3, as DNA: TGCGCCAGCAGCTTGGTCGGTTCCTCTAGCACAGATACGCAGTATTTT.

By share, this clonotype ranks as medium-sized. This chain joins TRBV20-1 and TRBJ2-1; 13 positions agree with TRBD2. V was pared by 3 bases and J by 2 bases, with 1 base of the junction left unmatched. CDR3 length equals 15 residues. Germline V CDR1 and CDR2: DFQATT, SNEGSKA (reference sequence). CDR3 DNA: TGCAGTGCTAGGGGACTAGCGGGGACCTACAATGAGCAGTTCTTC. Its translation: CSARGLAGTYNEQFF.

There are many counts of this clonotype. This rearrangement joins TRBV18 to TRBJ2-3; 8 nucleotides agree with TRBD1. The germline gives CDR1 KGHSH, CDR2 LQKENI. V lost 3 bases, J lost 4 bases, and 9 bases stayed unmatched. The CDR3 is 16 residues long. For the CDR3, the DNA is TGTGCCAGCTCACCTCAGAACAGGGGGGACGCAGATACGCAGTATTTT. Its translation: CASSPQNRGDADTQYF.

There are many counts of this clonotype. This sequence joins TRBV5-1 and TRBJ2-3; the match to TRBD1 covers 9 bases. The CDR3 sequence is 16 residues long. CDR1 and CDR2 from the germline V gene are SGHRS and YFSETQ. J was trimmed by 3 bases and V by 0 bases; bases with no gene match: 5. The CDR3 sequence is CASSLAVGQGTDTQYF. The CDR3 DNA reads TGCGCCAGCAGCTTGGCCGTAGGACAGGGGACAGATACGCAGTATTTT.

This clonotype is medium-sized (0.01 to 0.1%) in the sample. V is TRBV3-1 and J is TRBJ1-1; D remains unclear. The CDR3 has 13 residues. Germline V gene data show CDR1 as LGHDT and CDR2 as YNNKEL (reference sequence). Trimming cost V 4 bases and J 0 bases, with 6 bases left between them. CDR3: CASSLQMNTEAFF. The CDR3 coding sequence is TGTGCCAGCAGCCTTCAGATGAACACTGAAGCTTTCTTT.

This clonotype was picked up many times. This chain uses TRBV20-1 with TRBJ1-1, with TRBD1 matching over 7 bases. The germline V gene encodes CDR1 DFQATT and CDR2 SNEGSKA (reference sequence). The CDR3 loop spans 16 amino acids. With V trimmed by 0 bases and J by 1 base, 8 bases remained unmatched. Written as DNA, the CDR3 is TGCAGTGCTAGAGAACAACGCAGGGGGGCGAACACTGAAGCTTTCTTT. Encoded protein: CSAREQRRGANTEAFF.

This clonotype appeared many times. The rearrangement links TRBV5-1 to TRBJ1-2; D call uncertain. The germline gives CDR1 SGHRS, CDR2 YFSETQ. With 0 bases removed from V and 4 bases from J, the gap between germline ends came to 10 bases. The CDR3 sequence is 14 residues long. The CDR3 coding sequence is TGCGCCAGCAGCTTGGGCGAGGCCATCTATGGCTACACCTTC. Translated, it gives CASSLGEAIYGYTF.

Note on this clonotype: A much larger clone differs by one base, so this may be a read error. V is TRBV27 and J is TRBJ1-2; D call uncertain. V dropped 5 bases and J dropped 8 bases, with 18 bases sitting between them. The CDR3 is made up of 14 amino acids. CDR1 is MNHEY and CDR2 is SMNVEV in the germline V gene (reference sequence). The CDR3 loop is CASSGGKYKGGYTF. The CDR3 bases are TGTGCCAGCAGTGGAGGAAAGTACAAAGGGGGCTACACCTTC.

This clonotype was picked up many times. This chain uses TRBV3-1 with TRBJ2-7, with 8 bases aligning to TRBD2. The trim removed 4 bases at V and 7 bases at J, leaving 12 bases unmatched. The length of the CDR3 is 15 residues. Germline V lookup: CDR1 LGHDT, CDR2 YNNKEL (reference sequence). The chain's CDR3 is CASSLRSGMSGEQYF. The CDR3, as DNA: TGTGCCAGCAGCCTCCGTAGCGGGATGTCTGGGGAGCAGTACTTC.

This clonotype was seen at least ten times. Because it lacks the conserved phenylalanine or tryptophan at the end, this CDR3 is likely a read error. Because the CDR3's place on the DNA is in doubt, the DNA is left out and the CDR3 is given as listed by TCRdb. The CDR3 sequence is CSARGAGPPVS. This chain joins TRBV20-1 and TRBJ2-5; the table's D gene call, TRBD1, was not cross checked with the DNA. In germline, CDR1 is DFQATT, CDR2 SNEGSKA (reference sequence). The CDR3 extends over 11 residues, inclusive of both ends.

This clonotype has a count of ten or more. This chain uses TRBV20-1 with TRBJ2-1, with TRBD2 matching 9 bases. CDR1 and CDR2 (germline): DFQATT, SNEGSKA (reference sequence). The junction had 4 bases not matched to a gene; V was cut back by 1 base and J by 6 bases. This CDR3 contains 14 residues. The CDR3 here is CSARGGGARNEQFF. In DNA form, the CDR3 reads TGCAGTGCTAGAGGCGGGGGGGCCCGCAATGAGCAGTTCTTC.

This clonotype has ten or more counts. V gene TRBV7-9 combines with J gene TRBJ1-4, with a weak D call TRBD1 (6 bases). Per the germline V gene, CDR1 is SEHNR and CDR2 is FQNEAQ (reference sequence). V gave up 1 base and J gave up 8 bases, with 14 bases separating them. The CDR3 sequence is 15 residues long. The CDR3 sequence is CASSLDWGLGEKLFF. As DNA, the CDR3 is TGTGCCAGCAGCTTAGATTGGGGGCTAGGAGAAAAACTGTTTTTT.

This clonotype was counted many times. This sequence joins TRBV25-1 and TRBJ2-1, with 9 nucleotides matching TRBD2. The CDR3 contains 15 residues. V shed 3 bases, J shed 8 bases, and the junction held 8 bases outside the gene matches. Germline lookup yields CDR1 MGHDK and CDR2 SYGVNS. Here the CDR3 reads CASSDWAGGVDEQFF. The CDR3 DNA reads TGTGCCAGCAGTGATTGGGCGGGAGGGGTCGATGAGCAGTTCTTC. Filled out from reference TRBV25-1 and TRBJ2-1, the complete variable domain reads EADIYQTPRYLVIGTGKKITLECSQTMGHDKMYWYQQDPGMELHLIHYSYGVNSTEKGDLSSESTVSRIRTEHFPLTLESARPSHTSQYLCASSDWAGGVDEQFFGPGTRLTVL.

This clonotype was picked up many times. CDR3 in DNA: TGCAGCGGAGCCCAGGGGCACCCCTACAATGAGCAGTTCTTC. Protein sequence: CSGAQGHPYNEQFF. J is TRBJ2-1 and V is TRBV29-1, with a tentative D call TRBD1 (6 bases). V lost 7 bases and J 2 bases, leaving 15 bases between the germline ends. Germline CDR1 is SQVTM and CDR2 is ANQGSEA. This CDR3 has 14 amino acids.

This clonotype was detected many times. The V and J genes are TRBV20-1 and TRBJ2-3; the match to TRBD1 covers 10 bases. CDR3 length: 15 amino acids. V shed 0 bases, J shed 5 bases, and the junction held 5 bases outside the gene matches. Germline CDR1 and CDR2: DFQATT and SNEGSKA (reference sequence). CDR3 DNA sequence: TGCAGTGCTAGAGACCCGGGACAGGGGAGAGATACGCAGTATTTT. Amino acids: CSARDPGQGRDTQYF.

This clonotype was seen ten or more times. This CDR3 reads CASSPTTSNTGELFF. The CDR3 region has the DNA TGCGCCAGCAGCCCCACGACATCGAACACCGGGGAGCTGTTTTTT. This chain connects TRBV5-1 to TRBJ2-2; D is ambiguous. The V end lost 4 bases, the J end lost 0 bases, and 10 bases lay between the germline ends. Germline CDR1 reads SGHRS; CDR2 reads YFSETQ. The CDR3 consists of 15 residues.

This clonotype came up many times. V is TRBV9 and J is TRBJ1-1; possible D gene TRBD1, 6 bases. The CDR3 consists of 15 residues. Deletions cut 0 bases from V and 4 bases from J, with 13 bases between. Germline CDR1 reads SGDLS; CDR2 reads YYNGEE. Here the CDR3 DNA reads TGTGCCAGCAGCGTAGGGGGGGCGCTTGGCACTGAAGCTTTCTTT. It encodes CASSVGGALGTEAFF. The variable domain in full, completed from reference TRBV9 and TRBJ1-1, reads DSGVTQTPKHLITATGQRVTLRCSPRSGDLSVYWYQQSLDQGLQFLIQYYNGEERAKGNILERFSAQQFPDLHSELNLSSLELGDSALYFCASSVGGALGTEAFFGQGTRLTVV.

This clonotype was observed many times. The chain links TRBV6-5 to TRBJ1-1; D possibly corresponds to TRBD1 (5 bases). The V gene's germline CDR1 is MNHEY and CDR2 SVGAGI. Trimming removed 6 bases at V and 3 bases at J, with 11 bases between. CDR3 length: 13 amino acids. CDR3 loop: CASSPDRYTEAFF. CDR3 bases: TGTGCCAGCAGCCCCGACAGATACACTGAAGCTTTCTTT.

In this sample, this clonotype turned up many times. The V and J genes are TRBV5-1 and TRBJ1-2; tentatively, D is TRBD1 (6 bases). V lost 2 bases to trimming and J lost 6 bases, with 14 bases between them. The length of the CDR3 is 14 residues. From germline, CDR1 is SGHRS and CDR2 YFSETQ. The CDR3 here is CASSLWNRVDGYTF. The DNA for the CDR3 is TGCGCCAGCAGCTTATGGAACAGGGTGGATGGCTACACCTTC.

This clonotype was observed at least ten times. The chain couples TRBV24-1 to TRBJ2-4, with TRBD1 matching 8 bases. The CDR3 contains 16 residues. Germline V gene data show CDR1 as KGHDR and CDR2 as SFDVKD. V trimming: 2 bases; J trimming: 8 bases; junction bases outside the gene matches: 10. The CDR3 is CATSDSGRGRGDIQYF. Written as DNA, the CDR3 is TGTGCCACCAGTGATTCGGGCAGGGGGCGCGGAGACATTCAGTACTTC.

This clonotype has at least ten counts. The V call is TRBV7-9, the J call TRBJ1-1, with D maybe TRBD1 (5 bases). V was cut by 1 base and J by 0 bases, with 15 bases left in between. Germline assignment: CDR1 SEHNR and CDR2 FQNEAQ (reference sequence). The CDR3 consists of 17 residues. CDR3 loop: CASSLGTPGALNTEAFF. CDR3 nucleotide sequence: TGTGCCAGCAGCTTAGGAACTCCCGGGGCCCTGAACACTGAAGCTTTCTTT.